The sequence of this TCR beta chain was determined in a study of T cell responses to AZD1222 COVID-19 vaccine. V was cut by 3 bases and J by 5 bases, with 7 bases left in between. Germline CDR1 MNHNY, CDR2 SVGAGI (reference sequence). CDR3 length equals 12 residues. Findings and caveats of the study: The breadth and depth of Spike-specific TCRs increased once two AZD1222 doses had been given. Every sample of the repertoires postdated the peak T cell response.

Points on this clone: The antigen remains undetermined.

Sequenced by immunoSEQ multiplex PCR; TCRdb stores in-frame clones only, minus some. The data show approximately 110,000 clones, with around 92% seen just once and 7.9% held by the top ten. The receptor was derived from an adult who received the AZD1222 COVID-19 vaccine. This chain uses TRBV6-6 with TRBJ2-5, with D possibly TRBD2 on 6 matching bases. Sequenced material: peripheral blood, taken 28 days after the second AZD1222 dose. Here the CDR3 reads CASSYRGETQYF. CDR3 nucleotide sequence: TGTGCCAGCAGTTATCGGGGGGAGACCCAGTACTTC.